This T cell receptor beta chain originates from a study of shared clonotypes between healthy human individuals. General study points: Relative to their counterparts shared across all four donors, non-shared clonotypes exhibited diminished generation probabilities.

With regard to this clone: Antigen specificity is unknown.

Terminally differentiated effector memory CD45RA+ cells were left out of the naive CD8 fraction, which was CD45RO-negative and positively selected for CCR7. Within Nashville, Tennessee resided all donors, each a Caucasian adult. V lost 0 bases and J 2 bases, leaving 14 bases between the germline ends. Per germline, CDR1 MGHRA and CDR2 YSYEKL. The CDR3 is 16 amino acids. Here immunoSEQ multiplex PCR was the method, and the copy in TCRdb shows in-frame clones only, minus some. This sample has 750,000 to 1,000,000 clones, with over 90% found just once. The clonotype originates from a man under 40 in good health. J is TRBJ2-7 and V is TRBV4-1; a possible D gene is TRBD2 (5 bases). The sample consisted of naive CD8+ T cells sorted from blood. CDR3 sequence (DNA): TGCGCCAGCAGCCAAGAGAGAGGAGCGGCTACCTACGAGCAGTACTTC. Translating it yields CASSQERGAATYEQYF.